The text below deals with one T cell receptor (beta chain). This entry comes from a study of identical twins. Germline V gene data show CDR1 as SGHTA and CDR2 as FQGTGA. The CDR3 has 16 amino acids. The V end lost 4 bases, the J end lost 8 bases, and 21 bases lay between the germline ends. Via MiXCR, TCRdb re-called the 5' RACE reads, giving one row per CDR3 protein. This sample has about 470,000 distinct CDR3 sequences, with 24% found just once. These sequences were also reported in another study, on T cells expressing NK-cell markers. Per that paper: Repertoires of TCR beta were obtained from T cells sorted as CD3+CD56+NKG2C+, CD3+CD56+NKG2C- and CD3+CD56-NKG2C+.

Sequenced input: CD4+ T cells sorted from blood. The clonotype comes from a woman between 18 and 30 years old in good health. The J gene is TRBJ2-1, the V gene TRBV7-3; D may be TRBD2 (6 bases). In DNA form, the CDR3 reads TGTGCCAGCAGCTCCCGAGGCGGGACGCCTACTCATGAGCAGTTCTTC. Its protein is CASSSRGGTPTHEQFF.